The 13 T cell receptor beta chains below come from one sample, sequenced in a study of Ad26.COV2.S vaccination and SARS-CoV-2 variants. The treatment: about 20 received Ad26.COV2.S at low or high dose, single or two shots; several received placebo; per-sample allocation not given. The study sampled participants on day 63 after the first vaccine or placebo injection. Sequenced by immunoSEQ multiplex PCR; TCRdb stores in-frame clones only, minus some. The profile shows 430,000 or so clones, 90% of them singletons. The material was peripheral blood, obtained in a trial of Ad26.COV2.S vaccine versus placebo. The origin of the receptors is a person aged 18-60 years who received the Ad26.COV2.S COVID-19 vaccine or a placebo.

This chain links TRBV30 with TRBJ2-7; TRBD2 aligns across 7 bases. The CDR3 totals 13 residues. The V segment lost 4 bases and the J segment 6 bases; nucleotides outside the gene matches: 9. Germline V lookup: CDR1 GTSNPN, CDR2 SVGIG (reference sequence). CDR3 bases: TGTGCCTGGACGGGGTTCTGGGGGGGCGAGCAGTACTTC. It encodes CAWTGFWGGEQYF.

The rearrangement links TRBV11-2 to TRBJ2-3, with a weak D call TRBD2 (6 bases). The CDR3 is made up of 16 amino acids. V lost 1 base and J lost 4, with 15 bases in between. Germline values: CDR1 SGHAT, CDR2 FQNNGV. CDR3 coding DNA: TGTGCCAGCAGCTTAGCCGGGCGGAGGGCCGCAGATACGCAGTATTTT. It encodes CASSLAGRRAADTQYF.

The chain combines TRBV19 with TRBJ1-1, with 7 bases identical to TRBD1. The V and J ends lost 4 bases and 4 bases, in that order; junction bases with no gene match: 3. CDR3 length: 13 residues. In germline, CDR1 is LNHDA, CDR2 SQIVND (reference sequence). Here the CDR3 DNA reads TGTGCCAGTAGTACCAGGGGGGTCACTGAAGCTTTCTTT. It specifies CASSTRGVTEAFF.

The CDR3 DNA follows: TGCAGCGTTGAAGATCGCGGCGTTAGGGATATGCACACTGAAGCTTTCTTT. Protein: CSVEDRGVRDMHTEAFF. The chain is built from TRBV29-1 and TRBJ1-1; D is uncertain. The CDR3 runs to 17 residues. V was cut by 0 bases and J by 3 bases, with 20 bases left in between. Germline V gene data show CDR1 as SQVTM and CDR2 as ANQGSEA.

The chain employs TRBV28 and TRBJ1-1; D perhaps matches TRBD1 (5 bases). V shed 6 bases and J shed 0 bases, with 14 bases lying between them. CDR1 MDHEN and CDR2 SYDVKM come from the germline V gene. This CDR3 contains 15 residues. The CDR3 DNA is TGTGCCAGCAGACCCTTAAGGGGCCTGAACACTGAAGCTTTCTTT. Protein sequence: CASRPLRGLNTEAFF.

The chain combines TRBV3-1 (or the pseudogene TRBV3-2) with TRBJ1-2; TRBD1 might be the D (5 bases). The CDR3 loop spans 14 amino acids. Germline CDR1 and CDR2: LGHDT and YNNKEL (reference sequence). Trimming removed 0 bases at V and 6 bases at J, with 11 bases between. The CDR3 DNA sequence: TGTGCCAGCAGCCAAGATGGGAGGGGCGATGGCTACACCTTC. Its translation: CASSQDGRGDGYTF.

The chain carries TRBV6-5 and TRBJ2-6; D not certain. The V gene lost 6 bases and the J gene lost 0 bases, with 9 bases spanning the gap. Germline V lookup: CDR1 MNHEY, CDR2 SVGAGI. The CDR3 runs 15 residues. CDR3 DNA: TGTGCCAGCAGACAGCTGAGCTCTGGGGCCAACGTCCTGACTTTC. Protein product: CASRQLSSGANVLTF.

CDR3 amino acids: CATLQGGGYTF. The CDR3 region has the DNA TGTGCCACCCTACAGGGAGGAGGCTACACCTTC. The V and J genes are TRBV27 and TRBJ1-2; weak D call: TRBD1 (6 bases). The CDR3 is made up of 11 amino acids. Trimming stripped 10 bases from V and 8 bases from J, with 14 bases between. Germline assignment: CDR1 MNHEY and CDR2 SMNVEV (reference sequence).

This chain joins TRBV21-1 and TRBJ1-5; the table's D call of TRBD1 was not tested on the DNA. TRBV21-1 is listed as a pseudogene. The CDR3 contains 17 residues. As DNA, the CDR3 is TGTGCCAGCAGCAAACGGGACAGGGTGATTAGCAATCAGCCCCAGCATTTT. Translating it yields CASSKRDRVISNQPQHF.

The chain combines TRBV25-1 with TRBJ1-1, with TRBD1 matching over 7 bases. The germline CDR1 and CDR2 sequences are MGHDK and SYGVNS. The CDR3 is 16 residues long. V shed 5 bases, J shed 0 bases, and the junction held 9 bases outside the gene matches. CDR3 in amino acids: CASSRNRGDMNTEAFF. The CDR3 nucleotides are TGTGCCAGCAGTCGGAACAGGGGCGACATGAACACTGAAGCTTTCTTT.

The table lists this clone with a few counts. V gene TRBV2 combines with J gene TRBJ2-7; TRBD2 is a possible D gene (5 bases). Germline CDR1 and CDR2: SNHLY and FYNNEI. Between the trimmed V and J ends, which lost 6 bases and 3 bases, there was a span of 6 bases. The CDR3 covers 11 residues. The CDR3 coding sequence is TGTGCCAGCAGCGGACTCTACGAGCAGTACTTC. Translating it yields CASSGLYEQYF. Looking up the rest from reference TRBV2 and TRBJ2-7 gives the full variable domain: EPEVTQTPSHQVTQMGQEVILRCVPISNHLYFYWYRQILGQKVEFLVSFYNNEISEKSEIFDDQFSVERPDGSNFTLKIRSTKLEDSAMYFCASSGLYEQYFGPGTRLTVT.

As to this clone: The junction differs from germline at one of its ends, possibly a read error. The chain employs TRBV29-1 and TRBJ2-1, with D unresolved. Germline values: CDR1 SQVTM, CDR2 ANQGSEA. This CDR3 region has 12 residues. CDR3 loop: CSVEGLHNEQFF. The CDR3 DNA reads as TGCAGCGTAGAAGGGCTACACAATGAGCAGTTCTTC.

The chain carries TRBV6-6 and TRBJ1-5, with D unresolved. CDR3 length: 15 residues. V lost 5 bases and J 2 bases, leaving 13 bases between the germline ends. Germline CDR1 reads MNHNY; CDR2 reads SVGAGI (reference sequence). This chain's CDR3 is CASSTPGFGNQPQHF. CDR3 sequence (DNA): TGTGCCAGCAGTACCCCAGGTTTTGGCAATCAGCCCCAGCATTTT.